One sample yielded the 10 T cell receptor beta chains listed below, sequenced in a study of shared clonotypes between healthy human individuals. Terminally differentiated effector memory CD45RA+ cells were excluded from the naive CD8 cells, which were CD45RO-negative and positively selected for CCR7. Measured with immunoSEQ multiplex PCR; TCRdb has only the in-frame clones, and not every one. The sample contains some 2,100,000 clones, approximately 94% of which appear only once. Sequencing was performed on naive CD8+ T cells from PBMCs. These receptors all stem from a young man in good health. Some clones in this sample may be carry-over from other donors' samples.

V and J are TRBV5-8 and TRBJ2-1, with TRBD2 identical over 11 bases. V lost 3 bases, J lost 0 bases, and 5 bases stayed unmatched. Germline V gene sequence: CDR1 SGHTS, CDR2 YDEGEE. The CDR3 loop spans 17 amino acids. CDR3 loop: CASSSTSGTHSYNEQFF. The CDR3 bases are TGTGCCAGCAGCTCGACTAGCGGGACCCACTCCTACAATGAGCAGTTCTTC.

The chain has TRBV27 and TRBJ1-1, with 8 positions matching TRBD1. The CDR3 has 15 amino acids. The ends lost 3 bases at V and 3 bases at J; junction bases unmatched: 6. From germline, CDR1 is MNHEY and CDR2 SMNVEV (reference sequence). Here the CDR3 reads CASSFYRGLDTEAFF. The CDR3 DNA follows: TGTGCCAGCAGTTTCTACAGGGGGTTGGACACTGAAGCTTTCTTT.

The genes are TRBV15 and TRBJ2-1; D is unresolved. Germline lookup yields CDR1 LNHNV and CDR2 YYDKDF (reference sequence). CDR3 length: 17 residues. Trimming stripped 0 bases from V and 7 bases from J, with 19 bases between. CDR3 amino acids: CATSRDFDWEGLNEQFF. The CDR3 coding sequence is TGTGCCACCAGCAGAGATTTCGACTGGGAAGGGCTAAATGAGCAGTTCTTC.

This chain connects TRBV28 to TRBJ1-4; D gene ambiguous. Trimming removed 6 bases at V and 7 bases at J, with 12 bases between. The CDR3 extends over 13 amino acids. Germline V CDR1 and CDR2: MDHEN, SYDVKM. This CDR3 is CASSHIDGEKLFF. The CDR3 DNA reads TGTGCCAGCAGCCACATCGACGGTGAAAAACTGTTTTTT.

This clone turned up a few times. J is TRBJ1-5 and V is TRBV6-5, with no clear D. V was trimmed by 6 bases and J by 6 bases, leaving 12 bases between them. This CDR3 has 13 amino acids. Germline V gene lookup returns CDR1 MNHEY and CDR2 SVGAGI. The CDR3 reads CASSLSVGQPQHF. CDR3 DNA sequence: TGTGCCAGCAGCCTCTCGGTCGGTCAGCCCCAGCATTTT.

The chain has TRBV6-1 and TRBJ1-1; D unclear. V lost 3 bases and J lost 4, with 12 bases in between. Germline-derived CDR1 and CDR2 are MNHNS and SASEGT. The CDR3 is 14 residues long. CDR3 amino acids: CASSDPIWSTEAFF. Here the CDR3 DNA reads TGTGCCAGCAGTGACCCGATATGGTCCACTGAAGCTTTCTTT.

V and J are TRBV28 and TRBJ2-2, with a tentative D call TRBD2 (5 bases). CDR3 length: 16 amino acids. V lost 3 bases to trimming and J lost 5 bases, with 16 bases between them. CDR1 and CDR2 (germline): MDHEN, SYDVKM. CDR3 DNA sequence: TGTGCCAGCAGTTTTTGGTCGATACGGAGGACCGGGGAGCTGTTTTTT. It is translated as CASSFWSIRRTGELFF.

CDR3 bases: TGTGCCAGCAGCCCAGCCCCCCAAGAGACCCAGTACTTC. Protein product: CASSPAPQETQYF. The V call is TRBV7-9, the J call TRBJ2-5; D not certain. Germline loops: CDR1 SEHNR, CDR2 FQNEAQ (reference sequence). The CDR3 has 13 residues. V lost 5 bases and J lost 1, with 8 bases in between.

There are a few counts of this clone. V is TRBV27 and J is TRBJ1-1; D not certain. Germline V CDR1 and CDR2: MNHEY, SMNVEV (reference sequence). The CDR3 runs 14 residues. V lost 4 bases and J 1 base, leaving 10 bases between the germline ends. CDR3 nucleotides: TGTGCCAGCAGTTCCTTCTTTCCGAACACTGAAGCTTTCTTT. Protein: CASSSFFPNTEAFF.

The chain is built from TRBV6-5 and TRBJ2-2, with no clear D. There are 15 residues in the CDR3. Germline V gene sequence: CDR1 MNHEY, CDR2 SVGAGI. V lost 4 bases and J 1 base, leaving 10 bases between the germline ends. CDR3 loop: CASSFAVGNTGELFF. The CDR3 DNA reads TGTGCCAGCAGTTTTGCGGTGGGGAACACCGGGGAGCTGTTTTTT.